The 16 T cell receptor beta chains below come from one sample, sequenced in a study of blood T cell repertoires in COVID-19. The table came from immunoSEQ multiplex PCR; TCRdb's copy has only in-frame clones and leaves some out. This table has 150,000 or so clones, 87% appearing once. The specimen sequenced was peripheral blood. All receptors derive from a human donor in a cohort sampled during active COVID-19.

This rearrangement joins TRBV9 to TRBJ2-7; 8 bases map to TRBD1. The CDR3 is made up of 14 amino acids. The V and J ends lost 4 bases and 5 bases, in that order; junction bases with no gene match: 8. Germline V gene data show CDR1 as SGDLS and CDR2 as YYNGEE. The CDR3 nucleotides read TGTGCCAGCAGCCCGCGGGACAGGACCCACGAGCAGTACTTC. This encodes CASSPRDRTHEQYF.

This clone has just one count. Here the CDR3 DNA reads TGTGCCAGTATGAAGTCGGGGAAGGCGGGGGAGCAGTACTTC. This codes for CASMKSGKAGEQYF. J is TRBJ2-7 and V is TRBV19, with D tentatively TRBD2 (6 bases). The germline V and J ends were trimmed by 7 bases and 7 bases, with 20 bases remaining between them. From germline, CDR1 is LNHDA and CDR2 SQIVND (reference sequence). The CDR3 runs 14 residues.

The table lists this clone with a count of one. The chain carries TRBV7-2 and TRBJ1-3; D not resolved. Trimming pared 5 bases from V and 2 bases from J, leaving 16 bases between. The germline V gene has CDR1 SGHTA and CDR2 FQGNSA. The length of the CDR3 is 16 residues. CDR3: CASSPPRREPGNTIYF. The CDR3 DNA is TGTGCCAGCAGCCCCCCCCGGCGGGAACCTGGAAACACCATATATTTT.

The rearrangement uses TRBV11-3 and TRBJ1-2; 8 nucleotides align to TRBD1. The germline gives CDR1 SGHNT, CDR2 YENEEA. With 10 bases clipped from V and 5 bases from J, the junction kept 12 bases outside the gene matches. This CDR3 contains 14 residues. CDR3 protein: CATSQQDRVYGYTF. The CDR3 DNA reads TGTGCCACCTCCCAGCAGGACAGGGTTTATGGCTACACCTTC.

The chain links TRBV5-6 to TRBJ2-7, with 8 bases that match TRBD2. The CDR3 is 16 amino acids. CDR1 and CDR2 (germline): SGHDT, YYEEEE. The J segment lost 5 bases and the V segment lost 3 bases, leaving 13 bases of the junction unmatched. The CDR3 protein is CASSSYREGRYDEQYF. Here the CDR3 DNA reads TGTGCCAGCAGCTCGTATCGGGAGGGGAGGTACGACGAGCAGTACTTC. Together with reference TRBV5-6 and TRBJ2-7, the CDR3 gives the full variable domain: DAGVTQSPTHLIKTRGQQVTLRCSPKSGHDTVSWYQQALGQGPQFIFQYYEEEERQRGNFPDRFSGHQFPNYSSELNVNALLLGDSALYLCASSSYREGRYDEQYFGPGTRLTVT.

The genes are TRBV7-2 and TRBJ1-2; D unclear. The CDR3 extends over 12 amino acids. Trimming removed 5 bases at V and 7 bases at J, with 11 bases between. CDR1 is SGHTA and CDR2 is FQGNSA in the germline V gene. CDR3: CASSRTAGGYTF. CDR3 in DNA: TGTGCCAGCAGCCGAACTGCTGGTGGCTACACCTTC.

The chain recombines TRBV24-1 with TRBJ1-1; weak D call: TRBD1 (5 bases). Germline CDR1 is KGHDR and CDR2 is SFDVKD. This CDR3 comprises 14 residues. With 10 bases removed from V and 1 base from J, the gap between germline ends came to 15 bases. CDR3 sequence: CATRGSGGNTEAFF. DNA of the CDR3: TGTGCCACTCGCGGATCGGGGGGGAACACTGAAGCTTTCTTT.

The rearrangement uses TRBV19 and TRBJ1-6, with 11 bases aligning to TRBD1. V was clipped by 9 bases and J by 10 bases; unmatched bases: 5. The CDR3 runs 13 residues. CDR1 is LNHDA and CDR2 is SQIVND in the germline V gene (reference sequence). The CDR3 region has the DNA TGTGCCAGCCGGACAGGGGGCGACTCACCCCTCCACTTT. Its translation is CASRTGGDSPLHF. The whole variable domain, filled in from reference TRBV19 and TRBJ1-6, reads DGGITQSPKYLFRKEGQNVTLSCEQNLNHDAMYWYRQDPGQGLRLIYYSQIVNDFQKGDIAEGYSVSREKKESFPLTVTSAQKNPTAFYLCASRTGGDSPLHFGNGTRLTVT.

The V gene is TRBV28, the J gene TRBJ2-7, with 7 bases lining up with TRBD2. The germline CDR1 and CDR2 sequences are MDHEN and SYDVKM. Trimming took 6 bases from V and 0 from J; bases not matched to a gene: 17. The CDR3 extends over 18 amino acids. This CDR3 is CASSPPSGVASSSYEQYF. The CDR3 nucleotides are TGTGCCAGCAGCCCTCCGAGCGGGGTTGCTTCCAGCTCCTACGAGCAGTACTTC.

V is TRBV5-1 and J is TRBJ2-5, with D perhaps TRBD2 (5 bases). V was clipped by 4 bases and J by 2 bases, with 18 bases between them. The germline CDR1 and CDR2 sequences are SGHRS and YFSETQ. This CDR3 has 16 residues. CDR3 nucleotide sequence: TGCGCCAGCAGCCGGAGGATAGACGGAATTCAAGAGACCCAGTACTTC. Translated: CASSRRIDGIQETQYF. The full variable domain, in which reference TRBV5-1 and TRBJ2-5 provide the parts outside the CDR3, is KAGVTQTPRYLIKTRGQQVTLSCSPISGHRSVSWYQQTPGQGLQFLFEYFSETQRNKGNFPGRFSGRQFSNSRSEMNVSTLELGDSALYLCASSRRIDGIQETQYFGPGTRLLVL.

V gene TRBV2 combines with J gene TRBJ1-2, with TRBD1 matching over 9 bases. V shed 10 bases and J 4 bases; nucleotides not matched to a gene: 4. The germline V gene encodes CDR1 SNHLY and CDR2 FYNNEI. This CDR3 has 12 amino acids. CDR3 protein: CAIPGQGYGYTF. As DNA, the CDR3 is TGTGCCATCCCGGGACAGGGCTATGGCTACACCTTC.

The chain carries TRBV6-6 and TRBJ2-2, with 11 bases aligning to TRBD2. The V segment lost 5 bases and the J segment 4 bases; nucleotides outside the gene matches: 18. The CDR3 is 20 amino acids. Germline values: CDR1 MNHNY, CDR2 SVGAGI (reference sequence). Written as DNA, the CDR3 is TGTGCCAGCAGTCCGCGACTAGCGGGATCAACCAGACGAGGCACCGGGGAGCTGTTTTTT. It codes for CASSPRLAGSTRRGTGELFF.

J is TRBJ2-3 and V is TRBV30; TRBD1 agrees at 9 bases. CDR1 is GTSNPN, CDR2 SVGIG, per germline (reference sequence). V gave up 3 bases and J gave up 5 bases; unmatched junction bases: 9. The CDR3 runs 15 residues. CDR3 loop: CAWSLRDRAGDTQYF. The CDR3 DNA follows: TGTGCCTGGAGCCTAAGGGACAGGGCGGGAGATACGCAGTATTTT.

J is TRBJ1-6 and V is TRBV24-1, with D perhaps matching TRBD1 (5 bases). Germline assignment: CDR1 KGHDR and CDR2 SFDVKD. V lost 5 bases to trimming and J lost 10 bases, with 20 bases between them. CDR3 length equals 16 residues. CDR3 protein: CATSVPRPGDGSPLHF. CDR3 nucleotides: TGTGCCACCAGTGTCCCTAGGCCGGGGGACGGGTCACCCCTCCACTTT.

This clone was counted once. V is TRBV12-3 or TRBV12-4 and J is TRBJ1-2; tentative D call: TRBD1 (6 bases). The CDR3 is 12 residues long. V was shortened by 5 bases and J by 6 bases, with 10 bases between the two germline ends. The CDR3 bases are TGTGCCAGCAGTAGACAGGTACATGGCTACACCTTC. It yields the protein CASSRQVHGYTF.

The chain is built from TRBV27 and TRBJ1-6; D ambiguous. This CDR3 region has 14 residues. Looked up from germline, CDR1 is MNHEY and CDR2 is SMNVEV (reference sequence). V was trimmed by 0 bases and J by 11 bases, leaving 11 bases between them. CDR3 residues: CASSLSEGLPPLHF. CDR3 DNA: TGTGCCAGCAGTTTATCGGAGGGCCTTCCACCCCTCCACTTT.